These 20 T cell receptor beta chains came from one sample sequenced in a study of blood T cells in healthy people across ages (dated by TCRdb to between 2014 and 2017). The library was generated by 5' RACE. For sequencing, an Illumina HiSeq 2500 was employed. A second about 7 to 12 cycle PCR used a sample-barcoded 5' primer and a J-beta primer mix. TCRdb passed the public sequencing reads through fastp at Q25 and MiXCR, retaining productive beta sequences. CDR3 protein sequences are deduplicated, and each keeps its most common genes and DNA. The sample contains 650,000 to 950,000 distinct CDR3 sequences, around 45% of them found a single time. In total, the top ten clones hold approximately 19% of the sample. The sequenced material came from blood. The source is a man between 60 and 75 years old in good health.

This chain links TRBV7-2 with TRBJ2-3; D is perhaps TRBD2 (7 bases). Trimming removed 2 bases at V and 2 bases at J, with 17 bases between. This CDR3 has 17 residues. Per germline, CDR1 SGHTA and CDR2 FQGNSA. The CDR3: CASSLRGGVPNTDTQYF. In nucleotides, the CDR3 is TGTGCCAGCAGCTTAAGGGGGGGGGTTCCCAACACAGATACGCAGTATTTT.

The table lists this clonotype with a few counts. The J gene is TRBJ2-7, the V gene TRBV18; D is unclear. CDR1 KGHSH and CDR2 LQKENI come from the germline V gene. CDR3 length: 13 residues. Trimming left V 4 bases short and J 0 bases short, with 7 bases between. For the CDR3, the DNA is TGTGCCAGCTCACGGGCATCCTCCTACGAGCAGTACTTC. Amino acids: CASSRASSYEQYF.

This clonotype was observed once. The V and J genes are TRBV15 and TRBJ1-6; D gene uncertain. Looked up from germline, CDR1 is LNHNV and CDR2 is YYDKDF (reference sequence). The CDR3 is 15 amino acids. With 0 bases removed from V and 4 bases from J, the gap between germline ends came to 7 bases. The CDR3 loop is CATSRESGYNSPLHF. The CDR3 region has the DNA TGTGCCACCAGCAGAGAGAGTGGTTATAATTCACCCCTCCACTTT.

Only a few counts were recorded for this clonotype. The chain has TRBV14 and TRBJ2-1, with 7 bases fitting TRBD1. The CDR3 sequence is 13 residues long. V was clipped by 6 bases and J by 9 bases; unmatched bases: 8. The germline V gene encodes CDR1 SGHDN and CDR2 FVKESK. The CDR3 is CASRGQPLGEQFF. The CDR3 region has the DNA TGTGCCAGCAGGGGACAGCCCCTCGGTGAGCAGTTCTTC.

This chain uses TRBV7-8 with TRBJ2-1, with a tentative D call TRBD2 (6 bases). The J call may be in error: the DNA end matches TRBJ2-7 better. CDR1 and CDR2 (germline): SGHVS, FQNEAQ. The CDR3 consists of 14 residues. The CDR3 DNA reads TGTGCCAGCAGCACGGGACTGGGAGCCTACGAGCAGTACTTC. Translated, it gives CASSTGLGAYEQYF.

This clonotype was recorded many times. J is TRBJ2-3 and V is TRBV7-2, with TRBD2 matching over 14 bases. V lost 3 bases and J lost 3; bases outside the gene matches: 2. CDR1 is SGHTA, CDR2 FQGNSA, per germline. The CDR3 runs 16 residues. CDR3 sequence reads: CASSFGLAGGTDTQYF. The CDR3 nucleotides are TGTGCCAGCAGCTTTGGACTAGCGGGGGGAACAGATACGCAGTATTTT.

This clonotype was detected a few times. CDR3 sequence reads: CASSPAGTGYSHEQYF. Written as DNA, the CDR3 is TGCGCCAGCAGCCCCGCCGGGACAGGGTATTCCCACGAGCAGTACTTC. J is TRBJ2-7 and V is TRBV5-1; 9 nucleotides align to TRBD1. Germline CDR1 is SGHRS and CDR2 is YFSETQ. With V trimmed by 4 bases and J by 5 bases, 13 bases remained unmatched. The length of the CDR3 is 16 residues.

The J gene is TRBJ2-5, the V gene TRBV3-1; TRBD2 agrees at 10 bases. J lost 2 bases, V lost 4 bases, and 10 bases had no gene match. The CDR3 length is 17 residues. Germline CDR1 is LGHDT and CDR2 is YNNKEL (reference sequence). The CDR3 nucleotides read TGTGCCAGCAGCCCAACCACCGGGACTAGCGTACAAGAGACCCAGTACTTC. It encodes CASSPTTGTSVQETQYF.

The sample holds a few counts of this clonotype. The CDR3 nucleotides read TGCGCCAGCAGCCAAGATGGAGGAATGGAGCAGTACTTC. This sequence encodes CASSQDGGMEQYF. V and J are TRBV4-1 and TRBJ2-5, with a possible D match to TRBD2 (5 bases). There are 13 residues in the CDR3. V dropped 0 bases and J dropped 11 bases, with 13 bases sitting between them. Germline V gene sequence: CDR1 MGHRA, CDR2 YSYEKL.

CDR3 sequence (DNA): TGTGCCAGCAGCGCCCGGGACAGGGCCTACGAGCAGTACTTC. Amino acids: CASSARDRAYEQYF. The chain employs TRBV9 and TRBJ2-7; TRBD1 agrees at 9 bases. This CDR3 comprises 14 residues. CDR1 and CDR2 (germline): SGDLS, YYNGEE. Trimming cost V 3 bases and J 2 bases; bases outside gene matches: 3.

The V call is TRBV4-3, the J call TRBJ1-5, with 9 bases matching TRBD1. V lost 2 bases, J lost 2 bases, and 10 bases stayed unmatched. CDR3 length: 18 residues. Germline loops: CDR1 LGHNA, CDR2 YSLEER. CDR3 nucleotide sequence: TGCGCCAGCAGCCAAAGCCCCTTGACAGGGGGAGGCAATCAGCCCCAGCATTTT. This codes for CASSQSPLTGGGNQPQHF.

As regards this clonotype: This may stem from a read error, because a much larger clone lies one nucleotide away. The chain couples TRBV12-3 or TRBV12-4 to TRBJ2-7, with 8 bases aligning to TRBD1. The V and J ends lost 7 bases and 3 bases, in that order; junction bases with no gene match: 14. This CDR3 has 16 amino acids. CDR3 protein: CASTPLGGTGFYEQYF. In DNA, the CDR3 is TGTGCCAGCACTCCTCTCGGAGGGACAGGCTTCTACGAGCAGTACTTC.

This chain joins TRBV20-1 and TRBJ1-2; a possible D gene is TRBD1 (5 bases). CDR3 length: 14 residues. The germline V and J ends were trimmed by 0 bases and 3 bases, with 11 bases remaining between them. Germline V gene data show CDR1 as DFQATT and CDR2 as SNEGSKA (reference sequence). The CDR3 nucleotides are TGCAGTGCTAGAGATATCCGGGACTACTATGGCTACACCTTC. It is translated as CSARDIRDYYGYTF.

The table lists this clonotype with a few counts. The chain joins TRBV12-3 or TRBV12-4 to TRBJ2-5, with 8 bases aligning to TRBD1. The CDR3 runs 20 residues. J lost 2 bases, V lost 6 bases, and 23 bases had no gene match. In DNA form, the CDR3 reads TGTGCCAGCAGCTCCATCAGGGGGCTAGTTCCCGGGATGATGCAAGAGACCCAGTACTTC. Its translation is CASSSIRGLVPGMMQETQYF.

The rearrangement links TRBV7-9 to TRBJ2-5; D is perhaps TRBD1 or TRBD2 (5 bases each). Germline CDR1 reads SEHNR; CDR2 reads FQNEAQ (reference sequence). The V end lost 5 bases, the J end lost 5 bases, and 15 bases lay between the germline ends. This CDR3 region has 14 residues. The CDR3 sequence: CASSVSLGEETQYF. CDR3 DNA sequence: TGTGCCAGCAGCGTCTCCCTGGGGGAGGAGACCCAGTACTTC.

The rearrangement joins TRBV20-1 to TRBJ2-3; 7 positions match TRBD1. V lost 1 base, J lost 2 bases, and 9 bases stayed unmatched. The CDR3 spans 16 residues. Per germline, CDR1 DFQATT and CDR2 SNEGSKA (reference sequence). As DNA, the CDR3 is TGCAGTGCTAGAGTTGGGACAGTGGACCCCACAGATACGCAGTATTTT. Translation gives CSARVGTVDPTDTQYF.

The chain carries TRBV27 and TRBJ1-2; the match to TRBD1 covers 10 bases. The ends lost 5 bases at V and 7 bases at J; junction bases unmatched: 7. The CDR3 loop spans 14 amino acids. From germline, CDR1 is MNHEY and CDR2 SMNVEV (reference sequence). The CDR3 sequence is CASSRQGAELGYTF. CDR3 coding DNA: TGTGCCAGCAGTAGACAGGGGGCTGAGCTTGGCTACACCTTC.

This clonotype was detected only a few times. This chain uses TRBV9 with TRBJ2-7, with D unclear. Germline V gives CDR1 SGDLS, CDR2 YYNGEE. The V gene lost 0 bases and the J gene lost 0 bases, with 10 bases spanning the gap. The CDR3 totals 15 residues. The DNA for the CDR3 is TGTGCCAGCAGCGTAGATCCATCCCGCTCCTACGAGCAGTACTTC. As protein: CASSVDPSRSYEQYF. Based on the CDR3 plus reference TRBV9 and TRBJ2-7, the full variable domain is DSGVTQTPKHLITATGQRVTLRCSPRSGDLSVYWYQQSLDQGLQFLIQYYNGEERAKGNILERFSAQQFPDLHSELNLSSLELGDSALYFCASSVDPSRSYEQYFGPGTRLTVT.

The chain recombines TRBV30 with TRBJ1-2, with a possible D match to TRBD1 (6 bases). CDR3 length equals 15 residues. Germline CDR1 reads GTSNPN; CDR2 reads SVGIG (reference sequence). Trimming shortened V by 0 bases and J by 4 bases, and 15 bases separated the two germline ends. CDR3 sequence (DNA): TGTGCCTGGAGTGTTGGGGGACACAAGACCTATGGCTACACCTTC. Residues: CAWSVGGHKTYGYTF.

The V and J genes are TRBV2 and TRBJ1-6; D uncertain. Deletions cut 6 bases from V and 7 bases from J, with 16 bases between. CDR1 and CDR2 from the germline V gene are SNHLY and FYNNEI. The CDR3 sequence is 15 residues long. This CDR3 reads CASRTEGGWNSPLHF. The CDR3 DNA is TGTGCCAGCAGGACCGAGGGAGGGTGGAATTCACCCCTCCACTTT.